This TCR beta chain was retrieved from a study of T cells in localized non-small cell lung cancer. This CDR3 comprises 13 residues. CDR1 is LGHNA and CDR2 is YSLEER in the germline V gene. Trimming took off 1 base at V and 4 bases at J, with 5 bases between the two ends. This table comes from immunoSEQ multiplex PCR, and its TCRdb copy is limited to in-frame clones, with some not included. The sample carries around 50,000 clones, about nine tenths recorded once. The TCR comes from a woman between 40 and 69 years old with stage I lung adenocarcinoma. The rearrangement links TRBV4-3 to TRBJ1-3; no clear D gene. The sample here was peripheral blood, taken before any cancer treatment. The CDR3 here is CASSQVMGNTIYF. The CDR3, as DNA: TGCGCCAGCAGCCAAGTTATGGGAAACACCATATATTTT.